A single TCR beta chain is shown here with its context. Germline loops: CDR1 SGHAT, CDR2 FQNNGV. The length of the CDR3 is 12 residues. V lost 1 base and J 12 bases, leaving 12 bases between the germline ends. The data were obtained in a study of blood T cell repertoires in COVID-19. In the study's own analysis: Amplification of reference gene primers was used by the study to estimate nucleated cell counts. Clones were read by immunoSEQ multiplex PCR, and TCRdb kept only the in-frame ones, dropping some. D and trimming come from the DNA, and the V and J calls and clone size come from that table. The sample carries 200,000 or so clones, about 86% recorded once.

The sequence came from a man aged 25 to 40 with active or convalescent COVID-19. Material: peripheral blood. This chain uses TRBV11-2 with TRBJ1-1; tentatively, D is TRBD1 (6 bases). CDR3 DNA: TGTGCCAGCAGCTTAGCTACCAGGGGACCTTTCTTT. Translated, it gives CASSLATRGPFF.